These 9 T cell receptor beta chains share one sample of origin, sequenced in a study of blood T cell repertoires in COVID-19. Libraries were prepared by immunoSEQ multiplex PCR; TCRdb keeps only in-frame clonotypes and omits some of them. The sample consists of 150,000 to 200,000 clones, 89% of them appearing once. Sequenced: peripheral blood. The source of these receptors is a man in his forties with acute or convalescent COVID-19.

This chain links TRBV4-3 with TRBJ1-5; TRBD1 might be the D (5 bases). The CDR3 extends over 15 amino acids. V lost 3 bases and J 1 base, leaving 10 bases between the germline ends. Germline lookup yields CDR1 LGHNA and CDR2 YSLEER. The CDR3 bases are TGCGCCAGCAGCCAGAACCGGGGGAGCAATCAGCCCCAGCATTTT. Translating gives CASSQNRGSNQPQHF.

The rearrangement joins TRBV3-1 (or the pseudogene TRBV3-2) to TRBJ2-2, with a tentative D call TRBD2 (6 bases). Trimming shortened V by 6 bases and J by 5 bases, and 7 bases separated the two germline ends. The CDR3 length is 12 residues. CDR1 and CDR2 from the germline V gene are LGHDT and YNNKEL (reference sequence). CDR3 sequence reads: CASSRGTGELFF. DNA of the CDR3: TGTGCCAGCAGTCGGGGGACCGGGGAGCTGTTTTTT.

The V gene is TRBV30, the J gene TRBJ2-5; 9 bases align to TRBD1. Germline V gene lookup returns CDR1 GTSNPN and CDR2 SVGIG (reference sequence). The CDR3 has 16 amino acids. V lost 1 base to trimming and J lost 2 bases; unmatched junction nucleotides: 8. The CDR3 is CAWSGPGQGGQETQYF. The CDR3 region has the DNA TGTGCCTGGAGTGGCCCGGGACAGGGAGGTCAAGAGACCCAGTACTTC.

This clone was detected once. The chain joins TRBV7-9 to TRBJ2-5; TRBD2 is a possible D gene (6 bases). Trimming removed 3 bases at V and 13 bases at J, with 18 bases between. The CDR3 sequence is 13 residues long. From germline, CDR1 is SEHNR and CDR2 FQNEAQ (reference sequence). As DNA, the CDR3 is TGTGCCAGCAGCTTCCCCGCCCGGGGGACGCTGTACTTC. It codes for CASSFPARGTLYF.

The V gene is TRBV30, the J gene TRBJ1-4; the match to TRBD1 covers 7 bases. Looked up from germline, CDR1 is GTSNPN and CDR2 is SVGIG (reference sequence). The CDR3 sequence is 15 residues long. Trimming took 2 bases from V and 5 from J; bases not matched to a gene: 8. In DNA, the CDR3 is TGTGCCTGGAGTTTGGGTCAGGGGGTAAATGAAAAACTGTTTTTT. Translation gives CAWSLGQGVNEKLFF.

CDR3 DNA: TGTGCCAGCAGCCAAGCCCGGGGTAAGGGTCCCGGAAACACCATATATTTT. Its translation: CASSQARGKGPGNTIYF. This chain links TRBV3-1 (or the pseudogene TRBV3-2) with TRBJ1-3, with unresolved D. V dropped 1 base and J dropped 4 bases, with 17 bases sitting between them. CDR3 length: 17 residues. The germline gives CDR1 LGHDT, CDR2 YNNKEL (reference sequence).

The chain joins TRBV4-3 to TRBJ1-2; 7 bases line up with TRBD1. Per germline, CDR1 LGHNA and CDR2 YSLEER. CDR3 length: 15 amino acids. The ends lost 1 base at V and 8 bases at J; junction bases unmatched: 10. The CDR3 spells CASSQGRDRVRGYTF. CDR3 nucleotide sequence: TGCGCCAGCAGCCAAGGCCGTGACAGGGTTCGGGGCTACACCTTC.

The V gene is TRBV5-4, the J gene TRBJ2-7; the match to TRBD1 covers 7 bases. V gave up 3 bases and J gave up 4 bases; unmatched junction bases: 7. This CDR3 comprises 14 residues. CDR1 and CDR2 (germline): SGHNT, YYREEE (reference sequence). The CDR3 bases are TGTGCCAGCAGCTCGACAGGGAGCACGTACGAGCAGTACTTC. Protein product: CASSSTGSTYEQYF.

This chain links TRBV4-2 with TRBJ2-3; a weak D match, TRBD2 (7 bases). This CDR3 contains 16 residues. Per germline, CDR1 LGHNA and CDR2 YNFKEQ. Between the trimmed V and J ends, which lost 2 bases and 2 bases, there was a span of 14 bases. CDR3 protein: CASSQTGGPLTDTQYF. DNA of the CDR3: TGTGCCAGCAGCCAAACCGGGGGGCCCCTCACAGATACGCAGTATTTT.